This T cell receptor beta chain was found in a study of beta chain features in type 1 diabetes (dated by TCRdb to the late 2010s). Study-level background: Mean age, gender distribution, total cell number and subset yield did not differ between patients and healthy donors. A total of roughly 100 million sorted cells were examined across all samples, and the number of cells per subset was strongly correlated with RNA yield. The study compared TCRB repertoires of sorted circulating CD4+ T cell subsets between recently diagnosed type 1 diabetes patients and matched healthy donors. Regulatory and stem cell-like memory subsets were obtained from only 8 patients and roughly eight healthy donors, while naive and central memory subsets were obtained from all 28 donors.

With regard to this clone: Its cognate antigen has yet to be identified. Base-call qualities are not available, and no considerably larger clone is one nucleotide away.

A single peripheral blood draw of about 120 mL on average was collected from each donor into heparinised tubes. A BD FACSAria II was used to sort naive, central memory, regulatory and stem cell-like memory CD4+ T cells with a panel that included CD45RO, CCR7, CD25, CD127, CD95 and CD27. Purity was above 95% for every sorted population. PBMCs were isolated immediately by Lymphoprep density gradient centrifugation and stained directly without culture. So that batch effects would be minimized, each experiment stained and sorted samples in pairs, pairing one healthy donor with one patient. All of the isolated RNA was reverse transcribed with the High Capacity cDNA Reverse Transcription Kit, so expressed TCRB transcripts were sequenced. Naive, central memory and regulatory T cell samples underwent deep immunoSEQ sequencing, averaging roughly 3.3 million total reads per sample. Sorted cells were lysed in RLT buffer and RNA was extracted with DNase-treated RNeasy Micro or Mini kits, depending on cell number. To prevent cross-contamination, each cell subset was processed individually, whereas patient and healthy donor samples were processed jointly. The immunoSEQ multiplex PCR was used to amplify TCRB sequences from cDNA, yielding 87-bp fragments that span the CDR3 region. The amplicons were sequenced using the Illumina HiSeq platform. The original pipeline was this. Synthetic template baselines were used to correct PCR bias computationally, reads within Hamming distance 2 were collapsed together, and singletons that could not be merged were discarded. Reads were aligned against IMGT to assign V, D and J genes, CDR3 length and insertions or deletions at six rearrangement sites. Within each subset, clonotype counts were normalized to sorted cell number, after which true diversity and Gini coefficients were computed with the tcR R package. The overlap coefficient, calculated on TCRB nucleotide sequences, was used to measure repertoire sharing. Out-of-frame TCRB sequences from naive cells were analyzed to stand in for the pre-selection repertoire. Not all clones reach the TCRdb copy of this immuneACCESS table, which keeps in-frame sequences only. Checked studies attribute under half of the gap to unresolved V genes and leave the rest unexplained. V and J calls and clone size are those listed in that table; D and trimming were worked out from the DNA. The sample table lists 640,000 or so clones, more than 13% of them with a count of one. 0.035% to 0.045% of the sample is held by the ten biggest clonotypes.

The CDR3 measures 11 amino acids from cysteine to phenylalanine. Left in the record is the CDR3 DNA by itself, 33 bases read in frame from the first base. V is pared back by 8 bases and J by 6 bases, with 14 bases lying between the germline termini. For CDR1 and CDR2, the germline V gene (reference sequence) lists DFQATT and SNEGSKA. Study-level results and caveats: Naive, central memory and regulatory TCRB repertoires appeared to be more alike among patients than among healthy donors. At VDJ recombination sites, patients with type 1 diabetes made fewer insertions and deleted more nucleotides, a pattern implying thymic rearrangement abnormalities. Because cDNA was sequenced instead of genomic DNA, highly expressing activated cells could be over-represented, though the groups showed no difference in activation or CD3 levels. Type 1 diabetes patients showed a moderate but significant shortening of TCRB CDR3 length in all four CD4+ subsets. PCR might favor shorter templates, but patient and control samples were amplified and corrected together, so any skew would affect both groups equally. Because small numbers of individuals were included in the HLA sub-analyses, any influence of HLA type on TCRB rearrangement was left unresolved.

The chain couples TRBV20-1 to TRBJ2-7, with no reliable assignment of the D segment. The clonotype originates from a young man with type 1 diabetes. The sample consisted of naive CD4+ T cells from blood. The cell subset or site label, as the study defines it: true naive CD4+ T cells. CDR3 region: CSQNQIFEQYF. DNA sequence: TGCAGTCAAAACCAAATATTCGAGCAGTACTTC.